Detailed here is one T cell receptor (beta chain). The sample is drawn from a study of blood T cell repertoires in COVID-19. Generated by immunoSEQ multiplex PCR, the TCRdb table keeps only in-frame clones and is missing some. The repertoire has tens of thousands of clones, approximately 90% of them found once; the top ten carry under 20%. CDR1 and CDR2 from the germline V gene are SEHNR and FQNEAQ (reference sequence). V gave up 5 bases and J gave up 4 bases; unmatched junction bases: 19. The CDR3 contains 19 residues. The genes are TRBV7-9 and TRBJ1-2; 10 nucleotides match TRBD1. The TCR sequence derives from a woman in her sixties with COVID-19, enrolled during active disease. The sample consisted of peripheral blood. The CDR3 coding sequence is TGTGCCAGCAGCAAGCTTCGGATGACAGGGGGCGGTGGGGTCTATGGCTACACCTTC. Protein: CASSKLRMTGGGGVYGYTF.